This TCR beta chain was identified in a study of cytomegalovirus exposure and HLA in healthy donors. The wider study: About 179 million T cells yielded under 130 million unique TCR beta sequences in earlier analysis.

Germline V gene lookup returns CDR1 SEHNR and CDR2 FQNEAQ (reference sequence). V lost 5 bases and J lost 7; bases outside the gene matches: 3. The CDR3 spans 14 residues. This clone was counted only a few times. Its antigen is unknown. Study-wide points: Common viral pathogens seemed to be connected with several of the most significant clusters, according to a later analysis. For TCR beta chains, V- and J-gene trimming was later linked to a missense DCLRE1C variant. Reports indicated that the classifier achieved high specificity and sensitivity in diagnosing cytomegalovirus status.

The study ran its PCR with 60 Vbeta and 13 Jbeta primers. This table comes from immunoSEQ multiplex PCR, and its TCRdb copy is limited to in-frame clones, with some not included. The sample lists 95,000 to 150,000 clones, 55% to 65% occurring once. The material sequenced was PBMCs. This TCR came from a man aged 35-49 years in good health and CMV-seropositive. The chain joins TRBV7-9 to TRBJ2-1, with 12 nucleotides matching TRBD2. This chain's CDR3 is CASSRLAGANEQFF. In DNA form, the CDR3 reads TGTGCCAGCAGCCGACTAGCGGGAGCGAATGAGCAGTTCTTC. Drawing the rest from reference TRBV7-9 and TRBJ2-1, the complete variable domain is DTGVSQNPRHKITKRGQNVTFRCDPISEHNRLYWYRQTLGQGPEFLTYFQNEAQLEKSRLLSDRFSAERPKGSFSTLEIQRTEQGDSAMYLCASSRLAGANEQFFGPGTRLTVL.